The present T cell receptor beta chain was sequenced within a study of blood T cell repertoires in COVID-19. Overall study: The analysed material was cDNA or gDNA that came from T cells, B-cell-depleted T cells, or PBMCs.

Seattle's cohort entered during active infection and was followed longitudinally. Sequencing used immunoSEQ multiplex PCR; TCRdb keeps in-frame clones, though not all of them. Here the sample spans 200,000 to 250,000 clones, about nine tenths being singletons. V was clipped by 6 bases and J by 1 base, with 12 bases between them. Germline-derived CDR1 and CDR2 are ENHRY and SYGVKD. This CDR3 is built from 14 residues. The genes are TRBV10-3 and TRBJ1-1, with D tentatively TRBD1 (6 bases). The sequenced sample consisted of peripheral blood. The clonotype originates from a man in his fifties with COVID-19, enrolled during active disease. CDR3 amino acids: CAIRGGAGNTEAFF. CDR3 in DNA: TGTGCCATCAGAGGGGGGGCCGGGAACACTGAAGCTTTCTTT.